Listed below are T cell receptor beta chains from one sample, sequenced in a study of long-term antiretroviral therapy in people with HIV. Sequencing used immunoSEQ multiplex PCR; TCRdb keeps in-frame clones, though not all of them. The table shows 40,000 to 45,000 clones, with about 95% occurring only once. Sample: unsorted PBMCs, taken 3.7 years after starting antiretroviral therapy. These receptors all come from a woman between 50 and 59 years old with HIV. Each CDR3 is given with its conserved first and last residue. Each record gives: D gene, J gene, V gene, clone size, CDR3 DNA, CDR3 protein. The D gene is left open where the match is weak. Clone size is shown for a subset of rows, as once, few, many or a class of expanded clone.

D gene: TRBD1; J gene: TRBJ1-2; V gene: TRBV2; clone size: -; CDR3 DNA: TGTGCCAGCAGTGAACTGGACAGGGGCCCCTATGGCTACACCTTC; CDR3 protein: CASSELDRGPYGYTF
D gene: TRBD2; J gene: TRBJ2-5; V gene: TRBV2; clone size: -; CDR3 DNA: TGTGCCAGCAGGGGAACGGGGGGGCAGACAGAGACCCAGTACTTC; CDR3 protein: CASRGTGGQTETQYF
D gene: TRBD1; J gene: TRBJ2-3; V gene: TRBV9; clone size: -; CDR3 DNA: TGTGCCAGCAGCGTAGCTGGGGCAGGGGGCATCAGCACAGATACGCAGTATTTT; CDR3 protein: CASSVAGAGGISTDTQYF
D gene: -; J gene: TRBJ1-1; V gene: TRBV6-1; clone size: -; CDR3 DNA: TGTGCCAGCAGTGGGAACAGGGCCCTAGCGAACACTGAAGCTTTCTTT; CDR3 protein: CASSGNRALANTEAFF
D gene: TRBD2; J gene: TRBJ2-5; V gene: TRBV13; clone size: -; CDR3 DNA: TGTGCCAGCAGCGGGGCGGGGGGACAAGAGACCCAGTACTTC; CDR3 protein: CASSGAGGQETQYF
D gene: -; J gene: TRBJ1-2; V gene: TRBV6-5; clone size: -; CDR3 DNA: TGTGCCAGCAGTTACTCGAGCAGATTCTATGGCTACACCTTC; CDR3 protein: CASSYSSRFYGYTF
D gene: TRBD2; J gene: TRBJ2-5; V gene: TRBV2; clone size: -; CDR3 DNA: TGTGCCAGCAGTGGACCTAGCGGGGGCTGGGGGGGGGCTGGCGCGGTAGGGGAGACCCAGTACTTC; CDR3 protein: CASSGPSGGWGGAGAVGETQYF
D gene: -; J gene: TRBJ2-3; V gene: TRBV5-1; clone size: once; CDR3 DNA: TGCGCCAGCAGCCGTACCACAGATACGCAGTATTTT; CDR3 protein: CASSRTTDTQYF
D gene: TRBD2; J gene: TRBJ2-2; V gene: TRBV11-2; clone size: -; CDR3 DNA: TGTGCCAGCAGCTTAGATCCGGGGGGCACCGGGGAGCTGTTTTTT; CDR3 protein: CASSLDPGGTGELFF
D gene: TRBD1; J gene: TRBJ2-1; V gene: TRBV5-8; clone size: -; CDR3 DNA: TGTGCCAGCAGCTCATCAGCTTGGGGACAGGCCTTCTTC; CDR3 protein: CASSSSAWGQAFF
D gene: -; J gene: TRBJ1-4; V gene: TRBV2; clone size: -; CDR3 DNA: TGTGCCAGCAGCGGGTGGCAGTCCCGCGAAAAACTGTTTTTT; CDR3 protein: CASSGWQSREKLFF
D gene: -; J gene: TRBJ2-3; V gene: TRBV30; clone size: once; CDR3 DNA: TGTGCCTGGAGTGTACTGGGCAGCCGGACGCAGTATTTT; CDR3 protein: CAWSVLGSRTQYF
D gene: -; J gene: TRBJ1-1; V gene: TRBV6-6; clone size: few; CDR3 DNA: TGTGCCAGCACCGCATTTGACAGGCTGAACACTGAAGCTTTCTTT; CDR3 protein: CASTAFDRLNTEAFF
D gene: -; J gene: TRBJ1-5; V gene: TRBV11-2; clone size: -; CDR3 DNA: TGTGCCAGCAGCAAGCCCGGGAGAGACCAGCCCCAGCATTTT; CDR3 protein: CASSKPGRDQPQHF
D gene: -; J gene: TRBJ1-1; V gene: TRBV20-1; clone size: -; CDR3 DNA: TGCAGTGCTGGGGGGAACACTGAAGCTTTCTTT; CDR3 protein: CSAGGNTEAFF
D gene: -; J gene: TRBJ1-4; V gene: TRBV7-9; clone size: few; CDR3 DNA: TGTGCCAGCAGCCCAGGGCTGGGGCGGGAAAAACTGTTTTTT; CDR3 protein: CASSPGLGREKLFF
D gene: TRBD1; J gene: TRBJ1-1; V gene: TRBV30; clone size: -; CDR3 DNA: TGTGCCTGGAGCCACAGGGGGGGCACTGAAGCTTTCTTT; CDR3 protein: CAWSHRGGTEAFF
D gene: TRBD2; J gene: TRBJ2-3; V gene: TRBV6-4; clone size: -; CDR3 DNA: TGTGCCAGCAGTAGAGCGGGGAGCACAGATACGCAGTATTTT; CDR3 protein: CASSRAGSTDTQYF
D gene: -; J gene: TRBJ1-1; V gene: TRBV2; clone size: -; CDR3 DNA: TGTGCCGGGGGACTCTTGAACACTGAAGCTTTCTTT; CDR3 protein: CAGGLLNTEAFF
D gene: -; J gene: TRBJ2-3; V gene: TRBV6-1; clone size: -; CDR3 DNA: TGTGCCAGCAGTGTCAGGGAAACAGATACGCAGTATTTT; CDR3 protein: CASSVRETDTQYF
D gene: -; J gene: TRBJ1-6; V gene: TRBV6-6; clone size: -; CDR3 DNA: TGTGCCGTACAAGGAAGTAATTCACCCCTCCACTTT; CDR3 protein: CAVQGSNSPLHF
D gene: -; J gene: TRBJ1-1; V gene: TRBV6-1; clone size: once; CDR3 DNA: TGTGCCAGCAGAGAGGACGGGAACACTGAAGCTTTCTTT; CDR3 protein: CASREDGNTEAFF
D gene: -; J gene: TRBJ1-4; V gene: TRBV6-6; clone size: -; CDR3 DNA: TGTGCCAGCGCAAGCGGGGGGCGCGGATCTGAAAAACTGTTTTTT; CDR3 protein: CASASGGRGSEKLFF
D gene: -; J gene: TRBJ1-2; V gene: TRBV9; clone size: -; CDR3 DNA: TGTGCCAGCAGCGTAGGAGGGCCCTATGGCTACACCTTC; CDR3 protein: CASSVGGPYGYTF
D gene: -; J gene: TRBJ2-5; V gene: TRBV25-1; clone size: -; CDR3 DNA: TGTGCCAGCCGACAGGACCAAGAGACCCAGTACTTC; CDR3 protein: CASRQDQETQYF
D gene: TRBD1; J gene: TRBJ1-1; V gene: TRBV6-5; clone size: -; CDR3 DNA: TGTGCCAGCAGTCGCGACAGGGCAGGCACTGAAGCTTTCTTT; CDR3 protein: CASSRDRAGTEAFF
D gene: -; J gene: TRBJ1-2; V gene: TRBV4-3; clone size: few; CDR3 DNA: TGCGCCAGCAGCCAAGGGACATCTCACTATGGCTACACCTTC; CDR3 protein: CASSQGTSHYGYTF
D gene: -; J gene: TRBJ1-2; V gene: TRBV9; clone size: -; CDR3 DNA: TGTGCCAGTACAGTGGGGGTGGGCTATGGCTACACCTTC; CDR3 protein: CASTVGVGYGYTF